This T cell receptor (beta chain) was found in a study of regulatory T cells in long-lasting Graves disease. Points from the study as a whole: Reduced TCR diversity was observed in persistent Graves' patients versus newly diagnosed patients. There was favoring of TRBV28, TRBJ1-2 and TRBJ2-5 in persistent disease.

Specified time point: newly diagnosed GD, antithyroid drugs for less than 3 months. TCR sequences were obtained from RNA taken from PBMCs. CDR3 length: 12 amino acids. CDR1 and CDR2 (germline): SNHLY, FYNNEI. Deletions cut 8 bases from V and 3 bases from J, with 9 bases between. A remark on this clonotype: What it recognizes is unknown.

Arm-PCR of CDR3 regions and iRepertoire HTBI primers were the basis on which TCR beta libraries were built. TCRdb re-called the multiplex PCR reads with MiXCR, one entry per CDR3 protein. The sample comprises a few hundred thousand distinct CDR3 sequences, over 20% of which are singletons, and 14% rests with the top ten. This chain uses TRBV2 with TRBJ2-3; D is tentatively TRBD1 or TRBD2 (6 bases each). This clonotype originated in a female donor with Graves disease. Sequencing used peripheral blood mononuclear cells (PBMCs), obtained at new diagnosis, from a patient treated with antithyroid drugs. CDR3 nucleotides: TGTGCCAGCGAAGGGGGGACAGATACGCAGTATTTT. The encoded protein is CASEGGTDTQYF.